The present entry profiles one T cell receptor beta chain with its context. Its antigen remains unidentified. Germline CDR1 reads SGHRS; CDR2 reads YFSETQ. V was clipped by 3 bases and J by 0 bases; unmatched bases: 11. CDR3 size: 17 residues. Measured with immunoSEQ multiplex PCR; TCRdb has only the in-frame clones, and not every one. The table records about 2 million clones, just under 95% of them present only once. This specimen belongs to a study of shared clonotypes between healthy human individuals. Findings and limits, study-wide: Naive CD4 clonotypes overlapped across a handful of donors at around 5%. The study generally estimated greater richness for naive than memory subsets.

CD45RO-negative CD8 cells positively selected for CCR7 made up the naive population, which excluded terminally differentiated effector memory CD45RA+ cells. The TCR comes from a man between 18 and 29 years old in good health. The sequencing input was naive CD8+ T cells sorted from blood. V is TRBV5-1 and J is TRBJ2-7; the match to TRBD1 covers 8 bases. The CDR3 reads CASSWGNGQGYSYEQYF. In DNA form, the CDR3 reads TGCGCCAGCAGCTGGGGGAACGGACAGGGATACTCCTACGAGCAGTACTTC.